This T cell receptor (beta chain) was sequenced during a study of regulatory T cells in long-lasting Graves disease. HTBI primers from iRepertoire and Arm-PCR of CDR3 regions yielded the TCR beta libraries. TCRdb redid the calling of the multiplex PCR reads with MiXCR, one entry per CDR3 protein. The table has about 430,000 distinct CDR3 sequences, approximately 15% seen once. Time point given: newly diagnosed GD, antithyroid drugs for less than 3 months. Researchers made the TCR library from RNA that was extracted from PBMCs. In its sample, this clonotype was seen many times. The CDR3 consists of 13 residues. Trimming removed 5 bases from V and 3 bases from J, with 11 bases in between. The same data also contributed to another study, on T cells in Graves' hyperthyroidism and ophthalmopathy.

The specimen was peripheral blood mononuclear cells (PBMCs), collected at new diagnosis, from a patient treated with antithyroid drugs. This TCR came from a woman between 35 and 50 years old with Graves disease. The chain recombines TRBV12-3 or TRBV12-4 with TRBJ2-7, with a possible D match to TRBD2 (6 bases). The CDR3 region is CASSETSYYEQYF. The CDR3 coding sequence is TGTGCCAGCAGTGAGACTAGTTACTACGAGCAGTACTTC.